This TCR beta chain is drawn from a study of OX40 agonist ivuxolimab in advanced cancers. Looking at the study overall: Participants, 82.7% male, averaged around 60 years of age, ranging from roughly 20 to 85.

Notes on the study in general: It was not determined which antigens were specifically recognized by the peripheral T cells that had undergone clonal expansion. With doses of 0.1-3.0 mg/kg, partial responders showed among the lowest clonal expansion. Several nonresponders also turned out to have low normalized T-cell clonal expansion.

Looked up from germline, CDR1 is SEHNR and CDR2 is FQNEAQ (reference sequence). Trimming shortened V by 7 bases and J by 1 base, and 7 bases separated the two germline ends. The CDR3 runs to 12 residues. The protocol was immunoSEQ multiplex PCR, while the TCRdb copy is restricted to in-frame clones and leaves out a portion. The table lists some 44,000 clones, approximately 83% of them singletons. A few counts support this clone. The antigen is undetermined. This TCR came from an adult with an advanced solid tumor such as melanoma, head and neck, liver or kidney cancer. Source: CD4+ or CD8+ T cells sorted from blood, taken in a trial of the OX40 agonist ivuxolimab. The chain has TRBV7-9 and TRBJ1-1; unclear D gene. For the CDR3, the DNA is TGTGCCAGCAACCGACGGAACACTGAAGCTTTCTTT. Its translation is CASNRRNTEAFF.